This T cell receptor (beta chain) was sequenced for a study of graft-versus-host responses after intestinal transplantation (dated by TCRdb to the early 2020s). Background on the whole study: The transplants that recipients got were multivisceral, liver-intestinal, or isolated intestinal. The cohort enrolled about two dozen intestinal transplant recipients, one of whom was a retransplant, and a few patients without pretransplant specimens were excluded. Bulk TCR-beta CDR3 sequencing was used to track graft-versus-host and host-versus-graft alloreactive T cell clones in the graft, circulation and bone marrow after intestinal transplantation. Every recipient was given anti-thymocyte globulin induction, then maintenance tacrolimus and steroids for roughly 3 years. To identify alloreactive clones, pre-transplant mixed lymphocyte reaction products were sequenced and compared with unstimulated pre-transplant donor and recipient T cells. Rather than going through the commercial service, samples from a few later patients were sequenced in-house on an Illumina MiSeq and processed with MiXCR. Donor T cell macrochimerism was defined as a peak of at least 4% donor T cells among recipient peripheral blood mononuclear cells.

A remark on this clone: The antigen this receptor binds is unknown. No much larger clone exists at a distance of one base, and base qualities are not known.

The time point label corresponds to: cells obtained before transplantation from donor or recipient. CD3+CD4+ and CD3+CD8+ populations were FACS-sorted from unstimulated pre-transplant donor and recipient cells taken from spleen or lymph nodes. The library came from the immunoSEQ multiplex PCR assay. In most patients, genomic DNA was isolated using the Qiagen DNeasy Blood and Tissue Kit and sent frozen to Adaptive Biotechnologies for TCR sequencing. Adaptive Biotechnologies carried out high-throughput TCR-beta CDR3 sequencing of genomic DNA for most patients. As for the original processing: TCR sequencing data for over 15 patients were retrieved from Adaptive's ImmunoSEQ software; a few other patients were processed with MiXCR and VDJtools. CD4 versus CD8 sorting errors were corrected by removing sequences found in both subsets at a frequency ratio below 5:1. Because the origin of CDR3 nucleotide sequences shared between donor and recipient could not be assigned, those sequences were removed. To be classed as alloreactive, a clone needed at least 2-fold expansion over unstimulated cells and a minimum CFSE-low frequency of 0.002% (template counts) or 0.001% (read counts). Mappable clones were those detected in sequenced pre-transplant spleen, lymph node, or MLR CFSE-low populations of the donor or recipient. Cumulative frequency of alloreactive clones was calculated as a percentage of all sequences weighted by copy number. TCRdb provides this immuneACCESS table in a form limited to in-frame rearrangements. Some clones are lacking; in checked studies, under half of them reflect an unresolved V gene, and why the rest are absent is not known. V, J and clone size are taken as reported in that table, and D and trimming were inferred from the DNA itself. Recorded for this sample are just under 85,000 clones; approximately 90% of them occurred a single time. The ten top clones hold 7.6% of the sample.

What the study reported, not specific to this receptor: In the allografts of patients with donor T cell macrochimerism, GvH to HvG T cell clonal ratios were high. Early after transplant, declines in HvG clones were associated with peak levels of circulating GvH clones. The relatively low number and heterogeneity of intestinal transplant patients limited the conclusions. GvH clones were detected in recipient bone marrow, and some of these GvH clones were observed earlier in ileal mucosa or blood, consistent with an intestinal mucosal origin.

Trimming at the junction amounts to 3 bases on V and 3 bases on J, and the germline ends lie 14 bases apart. The cysteine opens and the phenylalanine closes a CDR3 of 15 amino acids. The CDR3 DNA has 45 bases and is translated from base 1. CDR1 and CDR2 are read off the germline V gene (reference sequence) as LNHDA and SQIVND. The clonotype originates from a human donor who was the organ donor for an intestinal transplant. The chain couples TRBV19 to TRBJ1-2; the D gene is perhaps TRBD1, on 5 matching bases. This specimen consisted of unstimulated CD8+ T cells sorted from spleen or lymph node cells, obtained before transplant. The CDR3 reads as follows: CASSMSGELHYGYTF. The DNA reads as follows: TGTGCCAGTAGTATGTCGGGGGAGTTACACTATGGCTACACCTTC. Joined to the reference TRBV19 and TRBJ1-2 proteins, this CDR3 gives the full variable domain: DGGITQSPKYLFRKEGQNVTLSCEQNLNHDAMYWYRQDPGQGLRLIYYSQIVNDFQKGDIAEGYSVSREKKESFPLTVTSAQKNPTAFYLCASSMSGELHYGYTFGSGTRLTVV.